The subject of this entry is one T cell receptor beta chain. The data belong to a study of blood T cell repertoires in COVID-19. Across the study: The origin of the acute and convalescent COVID-19 samples was the United States, Italy and Spain. T cells, B-cell-depleted T cells, or PBMCs provided the cDNA or gDNA that served as material.

This CDR3 comprises 16 residues. Trimming pared 2 bases from V and 1 base from J, leaving 12 bases between. Germline V lookup: CDR1 LNHDA, CDR2 SQIVND (reference sequence). Some clones are missing from TCRdb's copy, which holds only in-frame ones; the method was immunoSEQ multiplex PCR. The table shows 200,000 to 250,000 clones, with approximately 91% occurring only once. This TCR was sampled from a woman in her forties with acute or convalescent COVID-19. The chain carries TRBV19 and TRBJ1-5; tentative D call: TRBD1 (6 bases). The sequenced sample consisted of peripheral blood. As DNA, the CDR3 is TGTGCCAGTAGTATACCCGGGACACGAAGCAATCAGCCCCAGCATTTT. Protein sequence: CASSIPGTRSNQPQHF.